This entry features one T cell receptor beta chain sequence. This entry is derived from a study of blood T cell repertoires in COVID-19. Turning to the study itself: Specimens from acute and convalescent COVID-19 originated in the United States, Italy and Spain.

The germline V gene has CDR1 SNHLY and CDR2 FYNNEI. After removal of 6 bases from V and 4 bases from J, the junction contained 6 bases not matched to a gene. The CDR3 extends over 14 amino acids. Source study methods: Estimation of nucleated cell counts was performed using reference gene primer amplification. The table came from immunoSEQ multiplex PCR; TCRdb's copy has only in-frame clones and leaves some out. V, J and clone size are taken as reported in that table, and D and trimming were inferred from the DNA itself. The sample carries about 480,000 clones, roughly 89% recorded once. The origin of this receptor is a man between 18 and 29 years old with COVID-19, enrolled during active disease. The rearrangement joins TRBV2 to TRBJ2-4; 7 nucleotides match TRBD1. The sequencing input was peripheral blood. CDR3 sequence: CASRPGQVKNIQYF. The CDR3 DNA is TGTGCCAGCAGACCCGGACAGGTAAAAAACATTCAGTACTTC.